Presented here are 25 T cell receptor beta chains from one specimen sequenced in a study of T cell responses to AZD1222 COVID-19 vaccine. Measured with immunoSEQ multiplex PCR; TCRdb has only the in-frame clones, and not every one. The table includes 120,000 to 150,000 clones, just over 90% detected once. This material consisted of peripheral blood, taken on day 0 of MenACWY control vaccination. The receptors shown here come from an adult in good health.

This chain joins TRBV7-3 and TRBJ1-1, with D perhaps TRBD1 (5 bases). The V end was cut by 6 bases, the J end by 1 base, with 9 bases between. The CDR3 consists of 13 residues. Germline CDR1 is SGHTA and CDR2 is FQGTGA. CDR3 sequence: CASRETENTEAFF. The CDR3 DNA follows: TGTGCCAGCAGAGAGACAGAGAACACTGAAGCTTTCTTT.

The V gene is TRBV19, the J gene TRBJ1-4, with TRBD1 as a possible D gene (5 bases). There are 14 residues in the CDR3. The germline V and J ends were trimmed by 3 bases and 2 bases, with 7 bases remaining between them. Germline V CDR1 and CDR2: LNHDA, SQIVND (reference sequence). In nucleotides, the CDR3 is TGTGCCAGTAGTATGGGACGGACTAATGAAAAACTGTTTTTT. This sequence encodes CASSMGRTNEKLFF.

The V gene is TRBV5-6, the J gene TRBJ1-5; D call uncertain. Germline V gives CDR1 SGHDT, CDR2 YYEEEE. V lost 0 bases, J lost 0 bases, and 10 bases lay in between. This CDR3 comprises 16 residues. The CDR3 region is CASSLGAATSNQPQHF. The CDR3 nucleotides read TGTGCCAGCAGCTTGGGGGCGGCAACTAGCAATCAGCCCCAGCATTTT.

The V call is TRBV30, the J call TRBJ1-4; 7 bases agree with TRBD1. This CDR3 spans 14 amino acids. The V gene end was trimmed by 3 bases and the J gene end by 8 bases; junction bases not matched to a gene: 9. The germline CDR1 and CDR2 sequences are GTSNPN and SVGIG (reference sequence). CDR3 in amino acids: CAWSLGQSREKLFF. The CDR3 coding sequence is TGTGCCTGGAGCTTGGGACAGTCTAGAGAAAAACTGTTTTTT.

The chain employs TRBV13 and TRBJ2-3; TRBD2 agrees at 14 bases. This CDR3 is 15 amino acids long. Germline values: CDR1 PRHDT, CDR2 FYEKMQ (reference sequence). V trimming: 7 bases; J trimming: 9 bases; junction bases outside the gene matches: 9. In DNA, the CDR3 is TGTGCCAGCACCGTGACTAGCGGGGGGGCTAGGACGCAGTATTTT. Translated, it gives CASTVTSGGARTQYF.

In this sample, this clone turned up a few times. The rearrangement links TRBV6-5 to TRBJ2-1, with TRBD2 identical over 10 bases. Germline V gene lookup returns CDR1 MNHEY and CDR2 SVGAGI. The CDR3 contains 15 residues. Unmatched junction bases numbered 8, after V lost 7 bases and J lost 5 bases. CDR3 protein: CASIRLAGTNNEQFF. DNA of the CDR3: TGTGCCAGCATCCGACTAGCGGGTACGAACAATGAGCAGTTCTTC.

V is TRBV5-1 and J is TRBJ2-7; D possibly matches TRBD1 or TRBD2 (5 bases each). The CDR3 consists of 12 residues. V was clipped by 4 bases and J by 12 bases, with 17 bases between them. The germline gives CDR1 SGHRS, CDR2 YFSETQ. CDR3 bases: TGCGCCAGCAGCACCGGGACGGAACCGGCGTACTTC. Translating gives CASSTGTEPAYF.

J is TRBJ2-7 and V is TRBV29-1; 11 positions agree with TRBD2. The germline gives CDR1 SQVTM, CDR2 ANQGSEA. V gave up 6 bases and J gave up 2 bases; unmatched junction bases: 6. This CDR3 is built from 14 residues. The CDR3 loop is CSVRGTSGTYEQYF. The CDR3 DNA is TGCAGCGTGAGGGGGACTAGCGGCACCTACGAGCAGTACTTC.

This rearrangement joins TRBV11-3 to TRBJ1-1; tentatively, D is TRBD1 (5 bases). This CDR3 region has 17 residues. Between the trimmed V and J ends, which lost 5 bases and 5 bases, there was a span of 24 bases. Per the germline V gene, CDR1 is SGHNT and CDR2 is YENEEA. This CDR3 is CASSVRVVGLRETEAFF. In DNA form, the CDR3 reads TGTGCCAGCAGCGTCAGGGTTGTGGGTTTAAGGGAGACTGAAGCTTTCTTT.

This rearrangement joins TRBV15 to TRBJ2-5, with TRBD2 matching over 14 bases. This CDR3 has 18 amino acids. Germline CDR1 reads LNHNV; CDR2 reads YYDKDF (reference sequence). Trimming removed 0 bases from V and 2 bases from J; junction bases left unmatched: 5. CDR3 sequence reads: CATSRERGLAGAQETQYF. The CDR3 DNA is TGTGCCACCAGCAGAGAGCGGGGACTAGCGGGGGCTCAAGAGACCCAGTACTTC.

This CDR3 reads CASSQGRWLNTGELFF. The CDR3 DNA reads TGCGCCAGCAGCCAGGGACGGTGGTTAAACACCGGGGAGCTGTTTTTT. The rearrangement uses TRBV4-1 and TRBJ2-2; possibly TRBD1 or TRBD2 for D (5 bases each). The V gene lost 3 bases and the J gene lost 2 bases, with 13 bases spanning the gap. Germline V lookup: CDR1 MGHRA, CDR2 YSYEKL. This CDR3 is 16 amino acids long.

The genes are TRBV28 and TRBJ2-1; D gene uncertain. CDR3 size: 13 residues. Germline V lookup: CDR1 MDHEN, CDR2 SYDVKM. V was clipped by 3 bases and J by 7 bases, with 10 bases between them. The CDR3 sequence: CASSLVPENEQFF. The CDR3 nucleotides read TGTGCCAGCAGTTTGGTCCCAGAGAATGAGCAGTTCTTC.

V usage is TRBV19 and J usage is TRBJ1-1; D not certain. The CDR3 consists of 14 residues. Trimming left V 3 bases short and J 1 base short, with 9 bases between. Germline V gene lookup returns CDR1 LNHDA and CDR2 SQIVND (reference sequence). CDR3 residues: CASSIYGKNTEAFF. CDR3 nucleotides: TGTGCCAGTAGTATCTACGGGAAGAACACTGAAGCTTTCTTT. Full variable domain (rest looked up from reference TRBV19 and TRBJ1-1): DGGITQSPKYLFRKEGQNVTLSCEQNLNHDAMYWYRQDPGQGLRLIYYSQIVNDFQKGDIAEGYSVSREKKESFPLTVTSAQKNPTAFYLCASSIYGKNTEAFFGQGTRLTVV.

The V call is TRBV6-5, the J call TRBJ1-5, with D possibly TRBD1 on 5 matching bases. The CDR3 is 15 amino acids. The V gene lost 7 bases and the J gene lost 7 bases, with 20 bases spanning the gap. Germline CDR1 is MNHEY and CDR2 is SVGAGI. The CDR3 DNA sequence: TGTGCCAGCACCGACCGGGGGGGGATAGGGCAGCCCCAGCATTTT. Translating gives CASTDRGGIGQPQHF.

The chain employs TRBV5-6 and TRBJ2-6; no clear D gene. The V gene lost 2 bases and the J gene lost 0 bases, with 6 bases spanning the gap. The CDR3 is 15 amino acids. From germline, CDR1 is SGHDT and CDR2 YYEEEE. This chain's CDR3 is CASSFRTSGANVLTF. The CDR3 DNA sequence: TGTGCCAGCAGCTTTCGTACCTCTGGGGCCAACGTCCTGACTTTC. Together with reference TRBV5-6 and TRBJ2-6, the CDR3 gives the full variable domain: DAGVTQSPTHLIKTRGQQVTLRCSPKSGHDTVSWYQQALGQGPQFIFQYYEEEERQRGNFPDRFSGHQFPNYSSELNVNALLLGDSALYLCASSFRTSGANVLTFGAGSRLTVL.

The chain uses TRBV30 and TRBJ2-5; D is ambiguous. Deletions cut 2 bases from V and 1 base from J, with 8 bases between. The CDR3 is 13 residues long. Looked up from germline, CDR1 is GTSNPN and CDR2 is SVGIG (reference sequence). The CDR3 reads CAWSLGGQETQYF. The CDR3 DNA is TGTGCCTGGAGTCTCGGCGGCCAAGAGACCCAGTACTTC.

This rearrangement joins TRBV27 to TRBJ1-5, with TRBD1 as a possible D gene (5 bases). CDR3 size: 16 residues. Germline values: CDR1 MNHEY, CDR2 SMNVEV (reference sequence). V was pared by 10 bases and J by 0 bases, with 19 bases between. CDR3 nucleotide sequence: TGTGCCACCCTCCCTTGGGGCGGGAATAGCAATCAGCCCCAGCATTTT. It specifies CATLPWGGNSNQPQHF.

This sequence joins TRBV27 and TRBJ2-1, with 8 bases matching TRBD2. Germline CDR1 MNHEY, CDR2 SMNVEV (reference sequence). The CDR3 sequence is 15 residues long. J gave up 6 bases and V 6 bases, and 10 bases lay outside the gene matches. For the CDR3, the DNA is TGTGCCAGCAGGGGAGGAGGAAGCGGGGGCAATGAGCAGTTCTTC. Residues: CASRGGGSGGNEQFF.

The chain uses TRBV6-1 and TRBJ2-4; no reliable D call. Trimming removed 4 bases from V and 0 bases from J, with 13 bases in between. CDR1 is MNHNS and CDR2 is SASEGT in the germline V gene. The CDR3 runs to 16 residues. The CDR3 reads CASSGSWTIAKNIQYF. CDR3 nucleotide sequence: TGTGCCAGCAGTGGATCCTGGACCATAGCCAAAAACATTCAGTACTTC.

The table lists this clone with a few counts. The CDR3: CASSFTGGESPLHF. The CDR3 DNA is TGTGCCAGCAGTTTTACAGGGGGCGAGTCACCCCTCCACTTT. The V call is TRBV27, the J call TRBJ1-6; 9 bases align to TRBD1. The CDR3 has 14 amino acids. Trimming removed 3 bases from V and 10 bases from J; junction bases left unmatched: 4. Germline assignment: CDR1 MNHEY and CDR2 SMNVEV (reference sequence).

The chain is built from TRBV27 and TRBJ2-4, with D possibly being TRBD2 (5 bases). Trimming removed 5 bases at V and 1 base at J, with 15 bases between. This CDR3 contains 16 residues. The V gene's germline CDR1 is MNHEY and CDR2 SMNVEV (reference sequence). CDR3 residues: CASSQKYRGAKNIQYF. The CDR3 coding sequence is TGTGCCAGCAGTCAGAAGTACCGAGGGGCCAAAAACATTCAGTACTTC.

In DNA form, the CDR3 reads TGTGCCAGCAGCTATTCAAGGGGGGCCCAGTACTTC. It codes for CASSYSRGAQYF. V and J are TRBV5-8 and TRBJ2-5; D could derive from TRBD1 or TRBD2 (6 bases each). CDR1 and CDR2 (germline): SGHTS, YDEGEE. The V end was cut by 3 bases, the J end by 9 bases, with 12 bases between. CDR3 length equals 12 residues.

The sample holds one count of this clone. The chain carries TRBV7-9 and TRBJ2-1; D may be TRBD1 or TRBD2 (6 bases each). Germline lookup yields CDR1 SEHNR and CDR2 FQNEAQ (reference sequence). V was cut by 4 bases and J by 0 bases, with 16 bases left in between. This CDR3 contains 17 residues. The chain's CDR3 is CASSYPRGESSYNEQFF. DNA of the CDR3: TGTGCCAGCAGCTACCCGAGGGGGGAGAGCTCCTACAATGAGCAGTTCTTC.

This clone has just one count. This chain connects TRBV30 to TRBJ1-1; 7 bases align to TRBD1. The CDR3 runs 12 residues. Germline assignment: CDR1 GTSNPN and CDR2 SVGIG (reference sequence). V lost 5 bases to trimming and J lost 5 bases; unmatched junction nucleotides: 5. The CDR3 loop reads CAWDRAWTEAFF. The CDR3 region has the DNA TGTGCCTGGGACAGGGCCTGGACTGAAGCTTTCTTT. The entire variable domain, with the rest obtained from reference TRBV30 and TRBJ1-1, is as follows: SQTIHQWPATLVQPVGSPLSLECTVEGTSNPNLYWYRQAAGRGLQLLFYSVGIGQISSEVPQNLSASRPQDRQFILSSKKLLLSDSGFYLCAWDRAWTEAFFGQGTRLTVV.

The chain couples TRBV6-5 to TRBJ2-1; perhaps TRBD2 as D (5 bases). CDR1 MNHEY and CDR2 SVGAGI come from the germline V gene. The CDR3 is made up of 15 amino acids. The V gene lost 6 bases and the J gene lost 1 base, with 13 bases spanning the gap. The chain's CDR3 is CASRGGGFSYNEQFF. The CDR3 nucleotides read TGTGCCAGCAGAGGAGGTGGGTTTTCCTACAATGAGCAGTTCTTC.